This TCR beta chain was sequenced for a study of circulating tumor DNA in untreated peripheral T-cell lymphoma (dated by TCRdb to the early 2020s). Results the study describes overall, beyond this receptor: Tumor-specific clonotypes turned up in roughly three quarters of patients, identified from roughly nine tenths of baseline tissues and from about 70% of baseline serum samples.

The receptor library was made with the immunoSEQ multiplex PCR assay. Here the immuneACCESS table is served through TCRdb, limited to in-frame sequences with V and J called. Missing clones are a known gap in these copies; in checked studies unresolved V genes cover under half, and the rest lacks a known reason. In all, the sample holds 2,200 or so clones, and about two thirds of those were seen once. The top ten clonotypes cover approximately 55% of the sample. Inclusive of the bounding cysteine and phenylalanine, the CDR3 is 15 residues long. Kept here is only the CDR3 DNA, which spans 45 bases and is read in frame from base 1. Via the germline V gene (reference sequence), CDR1 is LNHDA and CDR2 SQIVND. V and J are trimmed by 5 bases and 1 base, and the gene matches miss 4 bases of the junction. To identify tumor-specific TCR clonotypes, tumor tissue taken at baseline, before any treatment, was sequenced. Next-generation sequencing of T-cell receptor sequences was used to monitor peripheral T-cell lymphoma patients receiving frontline treatment on a trial.

A remark on this clone: The antigen it recognizes is unknown. There are no base qualities to consult, and no much larger clone falls within one base.

The rearranged segments are TRBV19 and TRBJ2-2, and 7 junction bases match TRBD1. Source material: tumor tissue. This TCR came from a human donor with peripheral T-cell lymphoma. The sequenced DNA: TGTGCCAGTAGTGCATGGACAGGGAACACCGGGGAGCTGTTTTTT. The translation is CASSAWTGNTGELFF.